The 10 T cell receptor beta chains in this list originate from one sample, sequenced in a study of blood T cell repertoires in COVID-19. The method was immunoSEQ multiplex PCR; TCRdb's version includes in-frame clones alone and lacks a portion of them. Of 120,000 to 150,000 clones in the sample, 70% to 90% were seen once. Sequenced sample: peripheral blood. The receptors here all came from a man aged 50-60 years with acute or convalescent COVID-19.

This clone was detected only once. The chain joins TRBV6-5 to TRBJ2-3, with a possible D match to TRBD1 (6 bases). V gave up 5 bases and J gave up 6 bases, with 15 bases separating them. This CDR3 is built from 14 residues. Germline V CDR1 and CDR2: MNHEY, SVGAGI. CDR3 region: CASSLGTGTDTQYF. In DNA, the CDR3 is TGTGCCAGCAGTCTGGGAACAGGGACGGATACGCAGTATTTT.

V gene TRBV2 combines with J gene TRBJ1-5, with D unclear. Germline CDR1 reads SNHLY; CDR2 reads FYNNEI. V lost 1 base and J lost 2, with 6 bases in between. There are 14 residues in the CDR3. CDR3 amino acids: CASSEERGNQPQHF. The CDR3 DNA is TGTGCCAGCAGTGAAGAGAGGGGCAATCAGCCCCAGCATTTT.

This clone was seen a single time. The J gene is TRBJ1-5, the V gene TRBV11-2, with 7 positions matching TRBD1. The junction had 5 bases not matched to a gene; V was cut back by 5 bases and J by 4 bases. Germline V gives CDR1 SGHAT, CDR2 FQNNGV. The CDR3 runs to 14 residues. The chain's CDR3 is CASSRDRANQPQHF. Written as DNA, the CDR3 is TGTGCCAGCAGCCGTGACAGGGCAAATCAGCCCCAGCATTTT.

V and J are TRBV6-6 and TRBJ2-7, with 11 bases identical to TRBD1. V trimming: 0 bases; J trimming: 4 bases; junction bases outside the gene matches: 2. This CDR3 contains 15 residues. Germline V CDR1 and CDR2: MNHNY, SVGAGI (reference sequence). CDR3 sequence (DNA): TGTGCCAGCAGTTACTCCGGACAGGGGGCGTACGAGCAGTACTTC. This codes for CASSYSGQGAYEQYF.

The chain uses TRBV28 and TRBJ1-5, with a possible D match to TRBD1 (6 bases). The V gene's germline CDR1 is MDHEN and CDR2 SYDVKM. Trimming removed 5 bases from V and 2 bases from J, with 10 bases in between. This CDR3 is built from 14 residues. This CDR3 is CASSQQGRNQPQHF. The CDR3 nucleotides are TGTGCCAGCAGTCAACAGGGCCGCAATCAGCCCCAGCATTTT.

V is TRBV4-1 and J is TRBJ1-2; D is undetermined. The germline V gene encodes CDR1 MGHRA and CDR2 YSYEKL. V dropped 0 bases and J dropped 3 bases, with 8 bases sitting between them. This CDR3 is built from 14 residues. DNA of the CDR3: TGCGCCAGCAGCCAAGAGAGCCTCCACTATGGCTACACCTTC. Its protein product is CASSQESLHYGYTF.

The rearrangement joins TRBV13 to TRBJ2-1; weak D call: TRBD2 (5 bases). Trimming took off 5 bases at V and 7 bases at J, with 12 bases between the two ends. In germline, CDR1 is PRHDT, CDR2 FYEKMQ (reference sequence). The CDR3 has 13 residues. The CDR3 sequence: CASSLFRGNEQFF. The DNA for the CDR3 is TGTGCCAGCAGCCTCTTTCGGGGAAATGAGCAGTTCTTC.

The V gene is TRBV23-1, the J gene TRBJ1-6; 9 bases map to TRBD1. TRBV23-1 has ORF status, its function being uncertain. The CDR3 sequence is 16 residues long. With V trimmed by 3 bases and J by 4 bases, 4 bases remained unmatched. This CDR3 reads CASSHQDRGYNSPLHF. The CDR3, as DNA: TGCGCCAGCAGTCATCAGGACAGGGGATATAATTCACCCCTCCACTTT.

This sequence joins TRBV12-5 and TRBJ2-3, with D tentatively TRBD2 (7 bases). Germline V gives CDR1 LGHNT, CDR2 FRNRAP. The V gene lost 0 bases and the J gene lost 0 bases, with 16 bases spanning the gap. The CDR3 has 18 amino acids. The CDR3 spells CASGLVRLGGTSTDTQYF. As DNA, the CDR3 is TGTGCTAGTGGTTTGGTACGGTTGGGGGGGACAAGCACAGATACGCAGTATTTT.

CDR3 nucleotides: TGTGCCAGCAGTTTACAGCCCACAGGGAATTCACCCCTCCACTTT. Its translation is CASSLQPTGNSPLHF. The rearrangement links TRBV27 to TRBJ1-6; a weak D match, TRBD1 (6 bases). Trimming took 2 bases from V and 7 from J, leaving 12 bases between them. The CDR3 has 15 residues. Per the germline V gene, CDR1 is MNHEY and CDR2 is SMNVEV (reference sequence).